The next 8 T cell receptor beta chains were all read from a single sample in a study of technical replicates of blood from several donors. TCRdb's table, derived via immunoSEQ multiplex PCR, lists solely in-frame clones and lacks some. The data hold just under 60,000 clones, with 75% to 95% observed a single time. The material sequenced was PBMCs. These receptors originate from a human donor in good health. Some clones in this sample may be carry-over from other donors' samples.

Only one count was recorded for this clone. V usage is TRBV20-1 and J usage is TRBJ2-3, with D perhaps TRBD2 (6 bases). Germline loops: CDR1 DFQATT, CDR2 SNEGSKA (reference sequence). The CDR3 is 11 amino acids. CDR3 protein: CGVAGTDTQYF. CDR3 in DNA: TGCGGAGTAGCGGGCACAGATACGCAGTATTTT.

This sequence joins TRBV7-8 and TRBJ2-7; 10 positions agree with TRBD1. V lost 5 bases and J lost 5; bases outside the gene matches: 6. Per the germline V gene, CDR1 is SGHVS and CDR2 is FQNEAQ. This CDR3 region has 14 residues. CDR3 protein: CASSLIGTGDEQYF. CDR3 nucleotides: TGTGCCAGCAGCCTCATTGGGACAGGGGACGAGCAGTACTTC.

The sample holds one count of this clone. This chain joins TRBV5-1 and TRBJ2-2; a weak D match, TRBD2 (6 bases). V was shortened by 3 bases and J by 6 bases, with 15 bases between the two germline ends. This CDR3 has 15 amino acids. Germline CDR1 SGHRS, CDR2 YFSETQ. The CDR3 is CASSSPGARAGELFF. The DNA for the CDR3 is TGCGCCAGCAGCTCCCCGGGAGCCAGAGCCGGGGAGCTGTTTTTT. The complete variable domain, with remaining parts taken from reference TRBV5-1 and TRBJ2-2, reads KAGVTQTPRYLIKTRGQQVTLSCSPISGHRSVSWYQQTPGQGLQFLFEYFSETQRNKGNFPGRFSGRQFSNSRSEMNVSTLELGDSALYLCASSSPGARAGELFFGEGSRLTVL.

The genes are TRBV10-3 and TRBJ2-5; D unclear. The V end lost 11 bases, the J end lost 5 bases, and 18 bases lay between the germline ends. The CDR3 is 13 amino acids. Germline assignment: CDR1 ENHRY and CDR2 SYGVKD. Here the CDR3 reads CASRSVSLETQYF. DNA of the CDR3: TGTGCCTCCCGATCAGTATCCTTGGAGACCCAGTACTTC.

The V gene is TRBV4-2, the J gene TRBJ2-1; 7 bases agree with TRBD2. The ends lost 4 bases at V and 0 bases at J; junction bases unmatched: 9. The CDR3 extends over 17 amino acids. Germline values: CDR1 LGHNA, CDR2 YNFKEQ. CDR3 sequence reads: CASSRNLRESSYNEQFF. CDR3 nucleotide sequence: TGTGCCAGCAGCCGAAATCTGCGGGAGAGCTCCTACAATGAGCAGTTCTTC.

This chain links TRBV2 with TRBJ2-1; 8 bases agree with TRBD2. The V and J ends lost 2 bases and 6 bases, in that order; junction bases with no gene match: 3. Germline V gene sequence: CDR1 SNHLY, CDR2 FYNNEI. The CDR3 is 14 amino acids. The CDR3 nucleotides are TGTGCCAGCAGTGAAAGCGGGAGAAGCAATGAGCAGTTCTTC. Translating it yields CASSESGRSNEQFF.

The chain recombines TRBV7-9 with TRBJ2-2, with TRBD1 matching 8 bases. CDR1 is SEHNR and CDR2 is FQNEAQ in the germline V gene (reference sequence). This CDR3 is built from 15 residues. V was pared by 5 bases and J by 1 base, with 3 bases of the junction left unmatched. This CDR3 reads CASSIGTGNTGELFF. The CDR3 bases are TGTGCCAGCAGCATAGGGACAGGGAACACCGGGGAGCTGTTTTTT.

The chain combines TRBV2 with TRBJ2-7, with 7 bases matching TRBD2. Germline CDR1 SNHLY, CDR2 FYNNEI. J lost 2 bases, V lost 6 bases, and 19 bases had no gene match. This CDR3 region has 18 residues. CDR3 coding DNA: TGTGCCAGCAGCGGAACACCGACCGACTTGCTAGCGGCCTACGAGCAGTACTTC. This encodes CASSGTPTDLLAAYEQYF.